This T cell receptor (beta chain) was retrieved from a study of identical twins. The CDR3 consists of 13 residues. V trimming: 2 bases; J trimming: 5 bases; junction bases outside the gene matches: 2. Germline V CDR1 and CDR2: MNHNY, SVGAGI (reference sequence). TCRdb analysed the 5' RACE reads with MiXCR anew, one entry per CDR3 protein. The table records a few hundred thousand distinct CDR3 sequences, 15% to 20% of them present only once. This clonotype was seen a few times. This TCR was recovered from a man aged 50 or older in good health. Material for sequencing was naive T cells sorted from blood. The chain uses TRBV6-6 and TRBJ1-2; 7 bases line up with TRBD1. The CDR3 DNA reads as TGTGCCAGCAGTTACCAGGGGGTGTATGGCTACACCTTC. Translated, it gives CASSYQGVYGYTF.